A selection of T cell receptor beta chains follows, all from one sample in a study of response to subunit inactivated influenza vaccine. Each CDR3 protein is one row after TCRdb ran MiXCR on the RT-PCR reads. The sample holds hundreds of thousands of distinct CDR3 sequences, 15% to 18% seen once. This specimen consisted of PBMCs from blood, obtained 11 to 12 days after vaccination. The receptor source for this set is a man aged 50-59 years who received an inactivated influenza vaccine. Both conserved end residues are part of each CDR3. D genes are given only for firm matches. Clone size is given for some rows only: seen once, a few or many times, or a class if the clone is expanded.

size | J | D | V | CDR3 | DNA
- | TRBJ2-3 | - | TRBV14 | CASSQLVGDSTDTQYF | TGTGCCAGCAGCCAACTCGTGGGGGACAGCACAGATACGCAGTATTTT
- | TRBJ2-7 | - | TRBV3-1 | CASSQWQGNEQYF | TGTGCCAGCAGCCAATGGCAGGGGAACGAGCAGTACTTC
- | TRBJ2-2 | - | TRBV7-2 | CASSQYLGNTGELFF | TGTGCCAGCAGCCAATATCTGGGGAACACCGGGGAGCTGTTTTTT
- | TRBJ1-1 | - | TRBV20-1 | CSARRTEAFF | TGCAGTGCTAGACGGACTGAAGCTTTCTTT
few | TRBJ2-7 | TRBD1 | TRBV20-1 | CSARVIQGHYEQYF | TGCAGTGCTAGAGTAATACAGGGGCACTACGAGCAGTACTTC
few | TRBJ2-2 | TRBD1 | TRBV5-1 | CASSQGQGYAGELFF | TGCGCCAGCAGCCAGGGACAGGGTTACGCCGGGGAGCTGTTTTTT
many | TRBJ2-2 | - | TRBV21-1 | CASSSRLAGGNTGELFF | TGTGCCAGCAGCTCCCGACTAGCGGGGGGAAACACCGGGGAGCTGTTTTTT
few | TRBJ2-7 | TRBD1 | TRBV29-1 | CSVHTGQGYYEQYF | TGCAGCGTCCACACGGGACAGGGGTACTACGAGCAGTACTTC
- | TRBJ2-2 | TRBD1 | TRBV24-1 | CATSDRGPITGELFF | TGTGCCACCTCGGACAGGGGGCCGATCACCGGGGAGCTGTTTTTT
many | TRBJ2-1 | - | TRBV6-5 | CASSYSLVNEQFF | TGTGCCAGCAGTTATAGCCTAGTAAATGAGCAGTTCTTC
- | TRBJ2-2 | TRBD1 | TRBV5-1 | CASSSPGQGVNTGELFF | TGCGCCAGCAGCTCACCTGGACAGGGGGTGAACACCGGGGAGCTGTTTTTT
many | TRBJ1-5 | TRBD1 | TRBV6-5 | CASSHRDRDQPQHF | TGTGCCAGCAGTCACCGGGACAGGGACCAGCCCCAGCATTTT
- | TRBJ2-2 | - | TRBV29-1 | CSVSIQVNTGELFF | TGCAGCGTTTCCATACAGGTGAACACCGGGGAGCTGTTTTTT
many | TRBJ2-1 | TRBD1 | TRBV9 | CASSTRQGSYNEQFF | TGTGCCAGCAGCACCAGACAGGGATCTTACAATGAGCAGTTCTTC
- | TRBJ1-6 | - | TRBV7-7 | CASSLKMKVGLDSPLHF | TGTGCCAGCAGCTTGAAAATGAAGGTGGGGTTGGATTCACCCCTCCACTTT
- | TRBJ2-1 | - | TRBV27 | CASKGRRSYNEQFF | TGTGCCAGCAAGGGACGCCGCTCCTACAATGAGCAGTTCTTC
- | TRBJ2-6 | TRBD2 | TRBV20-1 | CSAPGLAGPGANVLTF | TGCAGTGCCCCTGGACTAGCGGGGCCTGGGGCCAACGTCCTGACTTTC
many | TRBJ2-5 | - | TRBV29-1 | CSVKSVETQYF | TGCAGCGTTAAGAGTGTAGAGACCCAGTACTTC
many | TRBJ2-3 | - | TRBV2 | CASSQGAPSTDTQYF | TGTGCCAGCAGCCAGGGAGCACCGAGCACAGATACGCAGTATTTT
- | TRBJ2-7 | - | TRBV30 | CAWSVPESSYEQYF | TGTGCCTGGAGTGTACCAGAGAGCTCCTACGAGCAGTACTTC
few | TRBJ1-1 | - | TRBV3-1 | CASSPWGGTEAFF | TGTGCCAGCAGTCCCTGGGGGGGCACTGAAGCTTTCTTT
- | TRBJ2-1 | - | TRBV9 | CASSGRLADNEQFF | TGTGCCAGCAGCGGCCGTCTGGCGGACAATGAGCAGTTCTTC
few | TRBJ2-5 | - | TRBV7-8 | CASSLDRRQTQYF | TGTGCCAGCAGCTTAGACAGGAGGCAGACCCAGTACTTC
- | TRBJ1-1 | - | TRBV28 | CASSAWGNTEAFF | TGTGCCAGCAGTGCCTGGGGAAACACTGAAGCTTTCTTT
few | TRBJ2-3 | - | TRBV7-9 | CASSLEAAGRQYF | TGTGCCAGCAGCTTAGAGGCAGCCGGGAGGCAGTATTTT
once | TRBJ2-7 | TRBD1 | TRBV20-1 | CGAPDRAYEQYF | TGCGGTGCACCGGACAGGGCCTACGAGCAGTACTTC
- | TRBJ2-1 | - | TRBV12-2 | CASRPSAFSSGGEYNEQFF | TGTGCAAGTCGCCCCAGTGCGTTTTCTAGCGGGGGGGAATACAATGAGCAGTTCTTC
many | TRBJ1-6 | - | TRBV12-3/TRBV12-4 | CASSPSAVNSPLHF | TGTGCCAGCAGCCCCTCGGCGGTTAATTCACCCCTCCACTTT
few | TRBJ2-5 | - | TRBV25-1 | CASRETGARPAQYF | TGTGCCAGCAGGGAGACGGGGGCACGGCCGGCCCAGTACTTC
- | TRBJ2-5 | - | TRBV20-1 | CSPRGEETQYF | TGCAGTCCGCGCGGCGAAGAGACCCAGTACTTC
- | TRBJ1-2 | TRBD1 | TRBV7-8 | CASTKLRDRRYGYTF | TGTGCCAGCACCAAACTCCGGGACAGACGCTATGGCTACACCTTC
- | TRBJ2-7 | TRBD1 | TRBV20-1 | CSARAQGEQYF | TGCAGTGCTAGAGCACAGGGGGAGCAGTACTTC
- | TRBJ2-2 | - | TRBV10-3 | CAIRLGAGDTGELFF | TGTGCCATCCGCCTAGGGGCTGGGGACACCGGGGAGCTGTTTTTT
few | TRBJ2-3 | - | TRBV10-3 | CAISDSGVLTDTQYF | TGTGCCATCAGTGACTCGGGGGTACTAACAGATACGCAGTATTTT
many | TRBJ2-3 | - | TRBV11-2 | CASSLLRRDTQYF | TGTGCCAGCAGCTTATTACGGAGAGATACGCAGTATTTT
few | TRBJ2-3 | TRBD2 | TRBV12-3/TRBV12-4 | CASSLRRESTDTQYF | TGTGCCAGCAGTTTGAGGCGGGAGAGCACAGATACGCAGTATTTT
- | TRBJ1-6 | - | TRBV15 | CATSSGFNSPLHF | TGTGCCACCAGTTCAGGGTTTAATTCACCCCTCCACTTT
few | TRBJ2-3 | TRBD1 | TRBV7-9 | CASSLPMTGWVEDTQYF | TGTGCCAGCAGCTTACCCATGACAGGGTGGGTTGAGGATACGCAGTATTTT
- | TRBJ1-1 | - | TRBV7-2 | CATPREGRFGAFF | TGTGCCACCCCTAGGGAGGGGCGGTTTGGGGCTTTCTTT
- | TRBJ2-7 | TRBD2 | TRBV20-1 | CSASPPLAGLDEQYF | TGCAGTGCTAGCCCCCCGCTAGCGGGTCTCGATGAGCAGTACTTC
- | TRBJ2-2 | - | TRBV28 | CASKPPGIANTGELFF | TGTGCCAGCAAGCCCCCGGGGATCGCGAACACCGGGGAGCTGTTTTTT
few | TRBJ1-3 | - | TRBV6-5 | CASSYLSRGDTIYF | TGTGCCAGCAGTTACTTGTCCAGGGGCGACACCATATATTTT
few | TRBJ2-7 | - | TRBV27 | CASSRETIAGRNEQYF | TGTGCCAGCAGTAGAGAAACTATTGCAGGGAGAAACGAGCAGTACTTC
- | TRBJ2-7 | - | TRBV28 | CASSSNRVLTYEQYF | TGTGCCAGCAGCTCAAACAGGGTTCTCACCTACGAGCAGTACTTC
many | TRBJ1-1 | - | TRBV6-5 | CASSSPRAGNTEAFF | TGTGCCAGCAGTTCCCCCCGGGCCGGGAACACTGAAGCTTTCTTT
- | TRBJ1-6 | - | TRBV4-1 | CASSQAGDRVLGSPLHF | TGCGCCAGCAGCCAAGCGGGGGATAGGGTTCTAGGTTCACCCCTCCACTTT
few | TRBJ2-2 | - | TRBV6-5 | CASSYKGTGELFF | TGTGCCAGCAGTTACAAGGGGACCGGGGAGCTGTTTTTT
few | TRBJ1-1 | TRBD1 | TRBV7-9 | CASSFPGQGAEAFF | TGTGCCAGCAGCTTTCCGGGACAGGGTGCTGAAGCTTTCTTT
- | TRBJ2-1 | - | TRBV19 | CASSTRTDNEQFF | TGTGCCAGTAGTACTCGGACCGACAATGAGCAGTTCTTC